A selection of T cell receptor beta chains follows, all from one sample in a study of CD8 T cells in ankylosing spondylitis. TCRdb re-called the 5' RACE reads through MiXCR, storing one row per CDR3 protein. The sample includes 700,000 to 850,000 distinct CDR3 sequences, around 11% of them seen just once. Sequencing was performed on blood, either unsorted or a sorted T cell fraction (not recorded which). These receptors were obtained from a male donor with ankylosing spondylitis. CDR3s include the opening cysteine and the closing phenylalanine or tryptophan. A D gene is named only where the DNA matches it firmly. Where a row states a size, it is once, few, many or the class of an expanded clone; other rows omit it.

clone_size,v_call,d_call,j_call,cdr3_aa,cdr3_nt
few,TRBV29-1,-,TRBJ1-1,CSVKEVKNTEAFF,TGCAGCGTGAAAGAGGTAAAGAACACTGAAGCTTTCTTT
-,TRBV5-1,TRBD1,TRBJ1-4,CASRQGTGDEKLFF,TGCGCCAGCAGGCAAGGGACAGGGGATGAAAAACTGTTTTTT
-,TRBV20-1,TRBD1,TRBJ1-3,CSASQPGQGNTIYF,TGCAGTGCTAGTCAACCGGGACAGGGAAACACCATATATTTT
-,TRBV7-2,-,TRBJ1-1,CASSLRGLDTEAFF,TGTGCCAGCAGCTTAAGAGGACTCGACACTGAAGCTTTCTTT
few,TRBV15,-,TRBJ2-1,CATSKRGRDNRFF,TGTGCCACCAGCAAAAGGGGGCGGGATAATCGGTTCTTC
-,TRBV5-1,-,TRBJ1-6,CASSLVGSNNSPLHF,TGCGCCAGCAGCTTGGTCGGGTCAAATAATTCACCCCTCCACTTT
-,TRBV4-3,-,TRBJ2-7,CASSQDRYGQTYEQYF,TGCGCCAGCAGCCAAGATCGATACGGGCAGACCTACGAGCAGTACTTC
few,TRBV15,-,TRBJ2-2,CATSREFQGAGELFF,TGTGCCACCAGCAGAGAGTTCCAGGGCGCCGGGGAGCTGTTTTTT
-,TRBV5-1,-,TRBJ1-2,CASSPLGAGNGYTF,TGCGCCAGCAGCCCCTTAGGCGCAGGAAATGGCTACACCTTC
-,TRBV7-2,TRBD2,TRBJ2-7,CASSLVLAGDLEQYF,TGTGCCAGCAGCTTAGTACTAGCGGGAGATCTCGAGCAGTACTTC
few,TRBV11-2,TRBD2,TRBJ2-3,CASSWGTSGSMYVTDTQYF,TGTGCCAGCAGCTGGGGGACTAGCGGGAGTATGTACGTCACAGATACGCAGTATTTT
many,TRBV29-1,-,TRBJ1-1,CSGKDLNTEAFF,TGCAGCGGGAAGGACTTGAACACTGAAGCTTTCTTT
-,TRBV11-2,-,TRBJ2-5,CASSLGAFGGAPQETQYF,TGTGCCAGCAGCTTAGGGGCCTTCGGGGGAGCCCCCCAAGAGACCCAGTACTTC
many,TRBV29-1,TRBD2,TRBJ2-1,CSVLAGGQNEQFF,TGCAGCGTCTTAGCGGGAGGGCAGAATGAGCAGTTCTTC
many,TRBV20-1,-,TRBJ2-1,CSARVSSDEQFF,TGCAGTGCTAGAGTATCTTCTGACGAGCAGTTCTTC
many,TRBV4-3,TRBD2,TRBJ2-7,CASSQGTSGYEQYF,TGCGCCAGCAGCCAAGGGACTAGCGGCTACGAGCAGTACTTC
-,TRBV7-2,-,TRBJ2-7,CASSRPLGVSEQYF,TGTGCCAGCAGCCGCCCTCTGGGGGTCTCCGAGCAGTACTTC
few,TRBV7-2,-,TRBJ2-5,CASSSTLFQTQYF,TGTGCCAGCAGCTCCACCCTCTTTCAGACCCAGTACTTC
-,TRBV20-1,-,TRBJ2-7,CSAWDHEQYF,TGCAGTGCCTGGGATCACGAGCAGTACTTC
few,TRBV7-2,-,TRBJ1-1,CASKPGVLGGTEAFF,TGTGCCAGCAAGCCCGGGGTCTTGGGGGGCACTGAAGCTTTCTTT
few,TRBV5-1,TRBD2,TRBJ2-2,CASSLQLAGAFTGELFF,TGCGCCAGCAGCTTACAACTAGCGGGGGCGTTCACCGGGGAGCTGTTTTTT
few,TRBV20-1,TRBD2,TRBJ2-7,CSALGLARNYEQYF,TGCAGTGCCTTGGGACTAGCGAGAAACTACGAGCAGTACTTC
-,TRBV6-5,-,TRBJ1-5,CASSSLVHQPQHF,TGTGCCAGCAGTTCCCTTGTTCATCAGCCCCAGCATTTT
-,TRBV7-2,-,TRBJ1-2,CASRTQHGGTYGYTF,TGTGCCAGCAGAACCCAACACGGGGGGACCTATGGCTACACCTTC
few,TRBV4-3,-,TRBJ2-2,CASSQDWTGEDTGELFF,TGCGCCAGCAGCCAAGATTGGACGGGGGAGGACACCGGGGAGCTGTTTTTT
-,TRBV3-1,-,TRBJ1-5,CASSQESGEAQHF,TGTGCCAGCAGCCAAGAAAGTGGGGAGGCCCAGCATTTT